These 18 T cell receptor beta chains came from one sample sequenced in a study of T cells after yellow fever vaccination. TCRdb passed the 5' RACE reads through MiXCR, listing each CDR3 protein once. This table has hundreds of thousands of distinct CDR3 sequences, less than 20% appearing once. The source material was PBMCs, sampled 15 days after the yellow fever booster vaccination. The receptors were gathered from a man in his thirties or forties who received the YFV17D yellow fever vaccine.

This clonotype has a handful of counts. The rearrangement joins TRBV7-6 to TRBJ2-1; TRBD2 matches at 9 bases. V shed 2 bases, J shed 2 bases, and the junction held 7 bases outside the gene matches. The CDR3 loop spans 17 amino acids. Germline V lookup: CDR1 SGHVS, CDR2 FNYEAQ. The CDR3 bases are TGTGCCAGCAGCTTAATTGCTAGCGGGACGACCTACAATGAGCAGTTCTTC. Translation: CASSLIASGTTYNEQFF. Supplemented by reference TRBV7-6 and TRBJ2-1, the full variable domain reads GAGVSQSPRYKVTKRGQDVALRCDPISGHVSLYWYRQALGQGPEFLTYFNYEAQQDKSGLPNDRFSAERPEGSISTLTIQRTEQRDSAMYRCASSLIASGTTYNEQFFGPGTRLTVL.

The chain recombines TRBV20-1 with TRBJ2-7, with 9 bases fitting TRBD2. Germline CDR1 DFQATT, CDR2 SNEGSKA (reference sequence). This CDR3 is built from 16 residues. Germline trimming cut 0 bases from V and 1 base from J; bases unmatched to any gene: 7. The CDR3 loop is CSARDLAGLRSYEQYF. The DNA for the CDR3 is TGCAGTGCTAGAGACCTAGCGGGGCTTCGGTCCTACGAGCAGTACTTC.

The chain has TRBV6-1 and TRBJ2-3; a possible D gene is TRBD2 (6 bases). Germline V gene lookup returns CDR1 MNHNS and CDR2 SASEGT. This CDR3 is built from 16 residues. The V end was cut by 6 bases, the J end by 0 bases, with 16 bases between. The CDR3 DNA is TGTGCCAGCAGCCTCGCGGGGCGCGGAAGCACAGATACGCAGTATTTT. This encodes CASSLAGRGSTDTQYF.

The chain employs TRBV4-3 and TRBJ2-7, with unresolved D. Germline lookup yields CDR1 LGHNA and CDR2 YSLEER. The germline V and J ends were trimmed by 0 bases and 2 bases, with 8 bases remaining between them. CDR3 size: 14 residues. The CDR3 region is CASSQDTETYEQYF. The CDR3 nucleotides read TGCGCCAGCAGCCAAGATACCGAAACCTACGAGCAGTACTTC.

The CDR3 region is CASSPPGRSTDTQYF. DNA for the CDR3: TGTGCCAGCAGCCCGCCGGGACGGAGCACAGATACGCAGTATTTT. The rearrangement joins TRBV5-6 to TRBJ2-3; D tentatively reads TRBD1 or TRBD2 (5 bases each). Germline lookup yields CDR1 SGHDT and CDR2 YYEEEE. This CDR3 comprises 15 residues. The V and J ends lost 4 bases and 0 bases respectively, with 12 bases between them.

As for this clonotype: One base away lies a much larger clone, so this may be a sequencing read error. V is TRBV12-3 or TRBV12-4 and J is TRBJ2-7; 10 bases map to TRBD1. The CDR3 runs to 13 residues. J lost 3 bases, V lost 7 bases, and 3 bases had no gene match. The CDR3: CASTRTGGYEQYF. In DNA, the CDR3 is TGTGCCAGCACCCGGACAGGGGGCTACGAGCAGTACTTC.

This clonotype was detected a few times. This sequence joins TRBV7-9 and TRBJ1-2; a possible D gene is TRBD1 (5 bases). The length of the CDR3 is 13 residues. The germline V gene has CDR1 SEHNR and CDR2 FQNEAQ (reference sequence). V shed 2 bases and J shed 8 bases, with 12 bases lying between them. The CDR3 sequence is CASSLMAGDGYTF. The CDR3 DNA follows: TGTGCCAGCAGCTTAATGGCCGGGGACGGCTACACCTTC. The full variable domain, rest sourced from reference TRBV7-9 and TRBJ1-2, is DTGVSQNPRHKITKRGQNVTFRCDPISEHNRLYWYRQTLGQGPEFLTYFQNEAQLEKSRLLSDRFSAERPKGSFSTLEIQRTEQGDSAMYLCASSLMAGDGYTFGSGTRLTVV.

The rearrangement uses TRBV18 and TRBJ2-5; the match to TRBD1 covers 7 bases. V shed 0 bases, J shed 4 bases, and the junction held 11 bases outside the gene matches. CDR1 and CDR2 from the germline V gene are KGHSH and LQKENI. The CDR3 has 17 amino acids. In nucleotides, the CDR3 is TGTGCCAGCTCACCACCTGGGCACAGGGGCGCGGGAGAGACCCAGTACTTC. Protein product: CASSPPGHRGAGETQYF.

This clonotype was observed a few times. J is TRBJ2-6 and V is TRBV27; D uncertain. The CDR3 consists of 16 residues. V lost 1 base and J 0 bases, leaving 7 bases between the germline ends. The germline gives CDR1 MNHEY, CDR2 SMNVEV (reference sequence). CDR3 nucleotides: TGTGCCAGCAGTTTATTGGGTAACTCTGGGGCCAACGTCCTGACTTTC. It encodes CASSLLGNSGANVLTF. The full variable domain, rest sourced from reference TRBV27 and TRBJ2-6, is EAQVTQNPRYLITVTGKKLTVTCSQNMNHEYMSWYRQDPGLGLRQIYYSMNVEVTDKGDVPEGYKVSRKEKRNFPLILESPSPNQTSLYFCASSLLGNSGANVLTFGAGSRLTVL.

The chain joins TRBV14 to TRBJ2-1; D is unresolved. Trimming took off 2 bases at V and 5 bases at J, with 7 bases between the two ends. CDR1 and CDR2 (germline): SGHDN, FVKESK. The CDR3 spans 13 residues. The CDR3 protein is CASSQFVHNEQFF. As DNA, the CDR3 is TGTGCCAGCAGCCAATTCGTACACAATGAGCAGTTCTTC.

The chain links TRBV15 to TRBJ2-2; D may be TRBD1 (6 bases). V dropped 1 base and J dropped 6 bases, with 9 bases sitting between them. The length of the CDR3 is 14 residues. The germline V gene encodes CDR1 LNHNV and CDR2 YYDKDF (reference sequence). CDR3 amino acids: CATSRGTGPGELFF. CDR3 DNA sequence: TGTGCCACCAGCAGAGGAACAGGGCCCGGGGAGCTGTTTTTT.

As concerns this clonotype: Since a much larger clone is just one base distant, this may be a read error. The V call is TRBV6-1, the J call TRBJ2-2, with unresolved D. This CDR3 is built from 13 residues. The V end lost 7 bases, the J end lost 1 base, and 7 bases lay between the germline ends. Germline-derived CDR1 and CDR2 are MNHNS and SASEGT. The CDR3, as DNA: TGTGCCAGCAACACAGAGAACACCGGGGAGCTGTTTTTT. It is translated as CASNTENTGELFF.

The genes are TRBV6-5 and TRBJ1-2, with TRBD1 matching over 8 bases. Germline V gene lookup returns CDR1 MNHEY and CDR2 SVGAGI. The V gene end was trimmed by 2 bases and the J gene end by 5 bases; junction bases not matched to a gene: 7. The CDR3 extends over 15 amino acids. CDR3 residues: CASSYGQGGGYGYTF. The CDR3 bases are TGTGCCAGCAGTTACGGACAGGGAGGAGGTTATGGCTACACCTTC.

To note about this clonotype: One end of the junction fails to match germline, which may point to a read error. The chain employs TRBV29-1 and TRBJ2-1; 7 bases match TRBD1. Germline V gives CDR1 SQVTM, CDR2 ANQGSEA. The CDR3 runs 13 residues. The CDR3 region has the DNA TGCAGCGCCCTGACAGGGCAAGCAAATGAGCAGTCCTTC. This encodes CSALTGQANEQSF.

The CDR3, as DNA: TGTGCCAGCAGGGCACTAGCGGGAGATACAGATACGCAGTATTTT. Amino acids: CASRALAGDTDTQYF. This chain uses TRBV6-4 with TRBJ2-3; 11 positions agree with TRBD2. V lost 6 bases and J lost 3; bases outside the gene matches: 5. The CDR3 spans 15 residues. Germline V CDR1 and CDR2: MRHNA, SNTAGT.

This clonotype was seen only a few times. It may be a read error: a sequence one base away is much more abundant. V is TRBV7-9 and J is TRBJ2-1; no clear D gene. Trimming pared 6 bases from V and 5 bases from J, leaving 2 bases between. CDR1 SEHNR and CDR2 FQNEAQ come from the germline V gene (reference sequence). This CDR3 region has 10 residues. CDR3 loop: CASSHNEQFF. The CDR3 region has the DNA TGTGCCAGCAGTCACAATGAGCAGTTCTTC.

The table lists this clonotype with a few counts. V and J are TRBV6-1 and TRBJ1-5; D remains unclear. Trimming removed 3 bases from V and 0 bases from J, with 12 bases in between. The CDR3 spans 16 residues. Germline-derived CDR1 and CDR2 are MNHNS and SASEGT. CDR3 protein: CASSEWKDYSNQPQHF. The CDR3 DNA is TGTGCCAGCAGTGAGTGGAAGGACTATAGCAATCAGCCCCAGCATTTT.

Concerning this clonotype itself: This may be a read error, as it is one base from a much larger clone. V and J are TRBV20-1 and TRBJ2-7; no firm D call. Germline CDR1 and CDR2: DFQATT and SNEGSKA (reference sequence). V was shortened by 0 bases and J by 12 bases, with 9 bases between the two germline ends. The CDR3 contains 10 residues. CDR3 DNA: TGCAGTGCTAGAGATCTGGTGCTGTACTTC. Its protein is CSARDLVLYF.